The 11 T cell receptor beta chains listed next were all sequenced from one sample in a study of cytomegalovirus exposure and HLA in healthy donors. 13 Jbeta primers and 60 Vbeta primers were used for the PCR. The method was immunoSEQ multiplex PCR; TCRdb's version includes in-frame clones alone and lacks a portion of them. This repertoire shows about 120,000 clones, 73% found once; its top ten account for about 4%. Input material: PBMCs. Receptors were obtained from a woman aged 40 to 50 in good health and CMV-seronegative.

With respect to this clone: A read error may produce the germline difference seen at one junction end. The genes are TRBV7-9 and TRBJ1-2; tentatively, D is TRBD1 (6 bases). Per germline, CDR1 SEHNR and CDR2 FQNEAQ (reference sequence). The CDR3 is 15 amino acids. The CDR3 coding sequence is TGTTCCAGCAGCTTAACGTTCCCCGCAGGGGATGGCTACACCTTC. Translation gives CSSSLTFPAGDGYTF.

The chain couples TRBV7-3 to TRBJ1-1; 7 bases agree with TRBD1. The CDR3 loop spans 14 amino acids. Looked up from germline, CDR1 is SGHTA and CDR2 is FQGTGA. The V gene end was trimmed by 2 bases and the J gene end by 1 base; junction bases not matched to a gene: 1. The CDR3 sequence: CASSLQGENTEAFF. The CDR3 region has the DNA TGTGCCAGCAGCTTACAGGGGGAGAACACTGAAGCTTTCTTT.

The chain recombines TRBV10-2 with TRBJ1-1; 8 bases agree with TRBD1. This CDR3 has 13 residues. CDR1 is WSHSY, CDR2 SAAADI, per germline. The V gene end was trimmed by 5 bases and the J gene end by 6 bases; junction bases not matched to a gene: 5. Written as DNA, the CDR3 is TGCGCCAGCAGTAACCAGGGGGCCGCTGAAGCTTTCTTT. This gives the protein CASSNQGAAEAFF.

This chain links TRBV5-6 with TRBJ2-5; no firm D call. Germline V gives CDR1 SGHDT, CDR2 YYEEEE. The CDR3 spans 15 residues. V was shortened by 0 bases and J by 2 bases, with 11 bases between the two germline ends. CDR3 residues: CASSLGYPRQETQYF. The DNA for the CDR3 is TGTGCCAGCAGCTTGGGCTACCCTAGGCAAGAGACCCAGTACTTC.

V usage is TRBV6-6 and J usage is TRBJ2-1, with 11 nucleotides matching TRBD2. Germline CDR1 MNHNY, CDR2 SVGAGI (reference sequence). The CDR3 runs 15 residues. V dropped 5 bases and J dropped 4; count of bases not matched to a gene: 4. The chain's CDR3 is CASSRASGRYNEQFF. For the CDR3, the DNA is TGTGCCAGCAGTCGGGCTAGCGGGAGGTACAATGAGCAGTTCTTC.

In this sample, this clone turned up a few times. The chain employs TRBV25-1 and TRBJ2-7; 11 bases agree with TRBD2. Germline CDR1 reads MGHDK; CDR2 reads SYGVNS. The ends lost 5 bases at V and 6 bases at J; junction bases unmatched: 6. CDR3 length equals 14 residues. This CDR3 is CASSRGLAVPEQYF. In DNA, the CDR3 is TGTGCCAGCAGTAGGGGACTAGCGGTTCCCGAGCAGTACTTC.

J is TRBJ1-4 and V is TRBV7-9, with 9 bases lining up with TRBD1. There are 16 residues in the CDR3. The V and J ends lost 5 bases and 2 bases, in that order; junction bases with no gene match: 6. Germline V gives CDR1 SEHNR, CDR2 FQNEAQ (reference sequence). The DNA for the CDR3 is TGTGCCAGCAGCGTGGGACAGGGAACGACTAATGAAAAACTGTTTTTT. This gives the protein CASSVGQGTTNEKLFF. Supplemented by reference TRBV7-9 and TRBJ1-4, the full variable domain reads DTGVSQNPRHKITKRGQNVTFRCDPISEHNRLYWYRQTLGQGPEFLTYFQNEAQLEKSRLLSDRFSAERPKGSFSTLEIQRTEQGDSAMYLCASSVGQGTTNEKLFFGSGTQLSVL.

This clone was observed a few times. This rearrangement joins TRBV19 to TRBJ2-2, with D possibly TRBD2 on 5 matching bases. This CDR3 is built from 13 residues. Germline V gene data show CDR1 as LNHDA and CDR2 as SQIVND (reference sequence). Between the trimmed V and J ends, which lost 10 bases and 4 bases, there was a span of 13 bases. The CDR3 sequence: CATTSFGTGELFF. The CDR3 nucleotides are TGTGCCACTACTAGTTTCGGCACCGGGGAGCTGTTTTTT.

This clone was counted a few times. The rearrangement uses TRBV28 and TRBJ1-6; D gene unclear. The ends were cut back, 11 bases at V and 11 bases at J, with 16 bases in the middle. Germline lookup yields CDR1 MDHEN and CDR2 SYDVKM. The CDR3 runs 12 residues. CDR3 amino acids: CALGGREAPLHF. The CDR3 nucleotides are TGTGCCTTAGGCGGGCGCGAAGCACCCCTCCACTTT.

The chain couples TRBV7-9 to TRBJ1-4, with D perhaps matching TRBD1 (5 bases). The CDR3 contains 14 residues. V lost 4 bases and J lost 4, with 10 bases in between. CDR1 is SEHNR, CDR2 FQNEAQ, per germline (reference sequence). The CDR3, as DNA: TGTGCCAGCAGCTCGGACACCTTTAATGAAAAACTGTTTTTT. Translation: CASSSDTFNEKLFF.

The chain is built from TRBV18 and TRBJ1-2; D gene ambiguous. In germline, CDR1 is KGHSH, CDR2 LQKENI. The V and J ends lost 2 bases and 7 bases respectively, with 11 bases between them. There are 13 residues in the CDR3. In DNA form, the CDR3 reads TGTGCCAGCTCACCAAAGGAGATAGGTGGCTACACCTTC. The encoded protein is CASSPKEIGGYTF.